This T cell receptor (beta chain) derives from a study of T cell responses to AZD1222 COVID-19 vaccine. General observations from the study: Every sample of the repertoires postdated the peak T cell response. Reportedly, nearly half the spike-specific TCRs target unmutated variant regions.

In the case of this clone: Its antigen is currently unknown.

Sequenced by immunoSEQ multiplex PCR; TCRdb stores in-frame clones only, minus some. The table includes nearly 35,000 clones, 65% to 90% detected once. Material: peripheral blood, obtained 28 days after the second AZD1222 dose. This receptor was obtained from an adult who received the AZD1222 COVID-19 vaccine.

CDR3 DNA: TGTGCCAGCAGCTCAGGCTCAAATACGCAGTATTTT. As protein: CASSSGSNTQYF. The genes are TRBV3-1 (or the pseudogene TRBV3-2) and TRBJ2-3; D not certain. Deletions cut 5 bases from V and 7 bases from J, with 10 bases between. Germline CDR1 LGHDT, CDR2 YNNKEL (reference sequence). The CDR3 has 12 residues.